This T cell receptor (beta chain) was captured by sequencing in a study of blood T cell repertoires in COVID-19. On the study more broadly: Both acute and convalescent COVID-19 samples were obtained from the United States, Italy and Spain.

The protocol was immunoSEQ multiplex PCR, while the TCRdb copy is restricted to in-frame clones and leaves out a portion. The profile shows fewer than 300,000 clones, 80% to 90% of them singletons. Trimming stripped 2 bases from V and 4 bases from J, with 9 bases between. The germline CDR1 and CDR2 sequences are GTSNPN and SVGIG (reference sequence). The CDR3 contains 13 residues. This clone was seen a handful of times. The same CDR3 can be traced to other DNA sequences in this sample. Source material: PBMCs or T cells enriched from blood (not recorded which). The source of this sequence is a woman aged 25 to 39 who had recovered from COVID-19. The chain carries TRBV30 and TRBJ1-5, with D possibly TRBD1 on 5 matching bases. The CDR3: CAWSTQGNQPQHF. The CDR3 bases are TGTGCCTGGAGTACTCAGGGAAATCAGCCCCAGCATTTT.